The 20 T cell receptor beta chains listed next were all sequenced from one sample in a study of cytomegalovirus exposure and HLA in healthy donors. In the PCR, 60 Vbeta and 13 Jbeta primers were used. Here immunoSEQ multiplex PCR was the method, and the copy in TCRdb shows in-frame clones only, minus some. The sample holds fewer than 200,000 clones, around 88% seen once. Sequencing was done on a sample of PBMCs. The receptor source for this set is a man aged 40-50 years in good health and CMV-seropositive.

The rearrangement links TRBV28 to TRBJ1-2; D perhaps matches TRBD1 (6 bases). Trimming pared 6 bases from V and 5 bases from J, leaving 16 bases between. Looked up from germline, CDR1 is MDHEN and CDR2 is SYDVKM. The CDR3 covers 14 residues. The CDR3 region is CASRKLGTNYGYTF. In nucleotides, the CDR3 is TGTGCCAGCAGGAAACTCGGGACAAATTATGGCTACACCTTC.

In nucleotides, the CDR3 is TGTGCCATCAGTGGCTCCCGCGGGACAGGGGAACGGGGTGAAAAACTGTTTTTT. Translated: CAISGSRGTGERGEKLFF. This chain links TRBV10-3 with TRBJ1-4; 10 bases align to TRBD1. Germline values: CDR1 ENHRY, CDR2 SYGVKD. The CDR3 sequence is 18 residues long. J lost 7 bases, V lost 4 bases, and 15 bases had no gene match.

The chain carries TRBV6-1 and TRBJ1-1; TRBD1 is a possible D gene (6 bases). Per the germline V gene, CDR1 is MNHNS and CDR2 is SASEGT. CDR3 length equals 13 residues. V was trimmed by 7 bases and J by 1 base, leaving 10 bases between them. This chain's CDR3 is CASILTGNTEAFF. As DNA, the CDR3 is TGTGCCAGCATCCTGACAGGGAACACTGAAGCTTTCTTT.

The chain joins TRBV7-2 to TRBJ2-7; D uncertain. Per the germline V gene, CDR1 is SGHTA and CDR2 is FQGNSA. CDR3 size: 14 residues. Trimming took off 3 bases at V and 0 bases at J, with 9 bases between the two ends. This CDR3 is CASSLSSSSYEQYF. The CDR3 bases are TGTGCCAGCAGCTTGTCGTCGAGCTCCTACGAGCAGTACTTC.

The chain links TRBV5-1 to TRBJ1-2, with D possibly TRBD1 on 6 matching bases. Trimming removed 7 bases from V and 5 bases from J, with 21 bases in between. The CDR3 has 15 residues. CDR1 and CDR2 from the germline V gene are SGHRS and YFSETQ. CDR3 protein: CASFDRARGFYGYTF. The CDR3 DNA is TGCGCCAGCTTTGACCGGGCTAGGGGGTTTTATGGCTACACCTTC.

In the case of this clone: Without the conserved terminal phenylalanine or tryptophan, this CDR3 likely stems from a read error. V and J are TRBV19 and TRBJ1-1; 9 bases agree with TRBD1. CDR3 length: 14 amino acids. V lost 1 base to trimming and J lost 3 bases; unmatched junction nucleotides: 0. Germline V CDR1 and CDR2: LNHDA, SQIVND (reference sequence). CDR3 sequence: CASSIGDRDTEAFL. CDR3 DNA: TGTGCCAGTAGTATAGGGGACAGGGACACTGAAGCTTTCCTT.

The chain's CDR3 is CASSLDSGNQPQHF. CDR3 nucleotides: TGTGCCAGCAGCCTCGACAGTGGAAATCAGCCCCAGCATTTT. The chain couples TRBV9 to TRBJ1-5; tentative D call: TRBD1 (5 bases). Trimming left V 4 bases short and J 4 bases short, with 12 bases between. Germline CDR1 is SGDLS and CDR2 is YYNGEE. This CDR3 contains 14 residues.

The genes are TRBV5-4 and TRBJ1-6; a weak D match, TRBD1 (5 bases). CDR1 and CDR2 (germline): SGHNT, YYREEE (reference sequence). The germline V and J ends were trimmed by 4 bases and 8 bases, with 16 bases remaining between them. The CDR3 has 15 residues. CDR3 protein: CASSRSGGSDSPLHF. The CDR3 DNA reads as TGTGCCAGCAGCCGTTCGGGGGGGAGTGATTCACCCCTCCACTTT. The full variable domain, rest sourced from reference TRBV5-4 and TRBJ1-6, is ETGVTQSPTHLIKTRGQQVTLRCSSQSGHNTVSWYQQALGQGPQFIFQYYREEENGRGNFPPRFSGLQFPNYSSELNVNALELDDSALYLCASSRSGGSDSPLHFGNGTRLTVT.

The DNA for the CDR3 is TGCAGCGTTGTCCTACTAGAAGGGGGATACGAGCAGTACTTC. Translating gives CSVVLLEGGYEQYF. V gene TRBV29-1 combines with J gene TRBJ2-7, with D possibly being TRBD1 (6 bases). The CDR3 is 14 residues long. Deletions cut 4 bases from V and 4 bases from J, with 17 bases between. Germline lookup yields CDR1 SQVTM and CDR2 ANQGSEA.

The rearrangement links TRBV6-1 to TRBJ2-5; TRBD2 agrees at 12 bases. Germline CDR1 reads MNHNS; CDR2 reads SASEGT. The V and J ends lost 4 bases and 6 bases, in that order; junction bases with no gene match: 0. The CDR3 consists of 13 residues. The CDR3 sequence: CASSGTSGKTQYF. Written as DNA, the CDR3 is TGTGCCAGCAGTGGGACTAGCGGGAAGACCCAGTACTTC.

The CDR3 nucleotides read TGCGCCAGCAGATTCGGGACAGGGGGCTACGAGCAGTACTTC. Translated, it gives CASRFGTGGYEQYF. J is TRBJ2-7 and V is TRBV5-1; 11 bases are shared with TRBD1. Germline lookup yields CDR1 SGHRS and CDR2 YFSETQ. This CDR3 has 14 amino acids. The J segment lost 3 bases and the V segment lost 5 bases, leaving 4 bases of the junction unmatched.

The chain joins TRBV30 to TRBJ2-1; no clear D gene. The V gene's germline CDR1 is GTSNPN and CDR2 SVGIG (reference sequence). V lost 1 base to trimming and J lost 10 bases, with 8 bases between them. The CDR3 sequence is 11 residues long. The CDR3 loop reads CAWSGLQEQFF. The CDR3 nucleotides read TGTGCCTGGAGTGGCTTACAGGAGCAGTTCTTC.

This clone appeared a single time. This chain connects TRBV6-5 to TRBJ2-3, with TRBD2 matching over 7 bases. The junction had 5 bases not matched to a gene; V was cut back by 8 bases and J by 3 bases. Germline V gene data show CDR1 as MNHEY and CDR2 as SVGAGI. This CDR3 region has 13 residues. CDR3 nucleotide sequence: TGTGCCAGCCAGCGGGACGGGACAGATACGCAGTATTTT. As protein: CASQRDGTDTQYF.

This sequence joins TRBV5-4 and TRBJ2-7, with a weak D call TRBD1 (6 bases). Germline loops: CDR1 SGHNT, CDR2 YYREEE (reference sequence). The length of the CDR3 is 13 residues. V dropped 6 bases and J dropped 5 bases, with 15 bases sitting between them. CDR3 sequence (DNA): TGTGCCAGCACCCCTAGAACAGGGAACGAGCAGTACTTC. This translates into CASTPRTGNEQYF. Combining the CDR3 with reference TRBV5-4 and TRBJ2-7 gives the whole variable domain ETGVTQSPTHLIKTRGQQVTLRCSSQSGHNTVSWYQQALGQGPQFIFQYYREEENGRGNFPPRFSGLQFPNYSSELNVNALELDDSALYLCASTPRTGNEQYFGPGTRLTVT.

In regard to this clone: Relative to the germline gene, one junction end is altered; a read error may explain this. The chain links TRBV30 to TRBJ1-1; D may be TRBD1 (6 bases). The CDR3 runs 17 residues. Looked up from germline, CDR1 is GTSNPN and CDR2 is SVGIG (reference sequence). The chain's CDR3 is CAGRRGEMGGAGTEAFF. The CDR3 nucleotides read TGTGCCGGGAGGAGGGGGGAAATGGGGGGGGCAGGCACTGAAGCTTTCTTT.

V usage is TRBV9 and J usage is TRBJ2-1; 9 nucleotides align to TRBD2. The trim removed 0 bases at V and 3 bases at J, leaving 4 bases unmatched. The CDR3 spans 16 residues. Germline loops: CDR1 SGDLS, CDR2 YYNGEE. CDR3 in DNA: TGTGCCAGCAGCGTAGGGGCTAGCGGGATCTACAATGAGCAGTTCTTC. This gives the protein CASSVGASGIYNEQFF.

The chain employs TRBV5-4 and TRBJ1-2; TRBD1 agrees at 9 bases. CDR3 length equals 17 residues. The J segment lost 5 bases and the V segment lost 4 bases, leaving 15 bases of the junction unmatched. Germline loops: CDR1 SGHNT, CDR2 YYREEE (reference sequence). The CDR3 DNA reads TGTGCCAGCAGCCCAGTCCCGGGACAGGGCCCTCCATATGGCTACACCTTC. This gives the protein CASSPVPGQGPPYGYTF.

The chain recombines TRBV7-3 with TRBJ1-1; 8 bases match TRBD1. CDR3 length equals 13 residues. V shed 6 bases and J 3 bases; nucleotides not matched to a gene: 3. Germline CDR1 SGHTA, CDR2 FQGTGA. The CDR3 here is CASSPDRDTEAFF. The CDR3 DNA sequence: TGTGCCAGCAGTCCGGACAGGGACACTGAAGCTTTCTTT.

Only a few counts were recorded for this clone. The chain has TRBV7-7 and TRBJ2-3; 11 bases align to TRBD2. The CDR3 totals 14 residues. Germline V CDR1 and CDR2: SSHAT, FNYEAQ (reference sequence). Germline trimming cut 11 bases from V and 7 bases from J; bases unmatched to any gene: 11. In nucleotides, the CDR3 is TGTGCCTCCGTGCGGACTAGCGGGCGAAATACGCAGTATTTT. Its protein product is CASVRTSGRNTQYF. The variable domain in full, with the rest retrieved from reference TRBV7-7 and TRBJ2-3, is GAGVSQSPRYKVTKRGQDVTLRCDPISSHATLYWYQQALGQGPEFLTYFNYEAQPDKSGLPSDRFSAERPEGSISTLTIQRTEQRDSAMYRCASVRTSGRNTQYFGPGTRLTVL.

This chain joins TRBV29-1 and TRBJ1-5; D may be TRBD1 (6 bases). The germline V and J ends were trimmed by 2 bases and 3 bases, with 8 bases remaining between them. The CDR3 has 13 residues. Per the germline V gene, CDR1 is SQVTM and CDR2 is ANQGSEA. The CDR3 is CSVEWGPNQPQHF. In DNA form, the CDR3 reads TGCAGCGTTGAATGGGGGCCCAATCAGCCCCAGCATTTT.